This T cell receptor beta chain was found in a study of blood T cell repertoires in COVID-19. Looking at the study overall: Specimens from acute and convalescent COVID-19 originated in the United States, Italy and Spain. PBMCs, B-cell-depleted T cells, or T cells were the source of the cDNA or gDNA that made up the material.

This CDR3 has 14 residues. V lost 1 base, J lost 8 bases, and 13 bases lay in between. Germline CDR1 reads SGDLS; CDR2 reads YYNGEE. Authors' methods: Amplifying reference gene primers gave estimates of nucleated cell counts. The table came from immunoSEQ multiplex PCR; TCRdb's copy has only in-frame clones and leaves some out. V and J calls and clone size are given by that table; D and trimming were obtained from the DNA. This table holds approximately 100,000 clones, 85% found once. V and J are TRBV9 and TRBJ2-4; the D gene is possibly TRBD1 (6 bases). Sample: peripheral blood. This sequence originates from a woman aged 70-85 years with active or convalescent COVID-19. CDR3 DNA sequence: TGTGCCAGCAGCGTAAGGACCTCAGGGGACATTCAGTACTTC. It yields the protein CASSVRTSGDIQYF. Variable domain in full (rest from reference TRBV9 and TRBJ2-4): DSGVTQTPKHLITATGQRVTLRCSPRSGDLSVYWYQQSLDQGLQFLIQYYNGEERAKGNILERFSAQQFPDLHSELNLSSLELGDSALYFCASSVRTSGDIQYFGAGTRLSVL.